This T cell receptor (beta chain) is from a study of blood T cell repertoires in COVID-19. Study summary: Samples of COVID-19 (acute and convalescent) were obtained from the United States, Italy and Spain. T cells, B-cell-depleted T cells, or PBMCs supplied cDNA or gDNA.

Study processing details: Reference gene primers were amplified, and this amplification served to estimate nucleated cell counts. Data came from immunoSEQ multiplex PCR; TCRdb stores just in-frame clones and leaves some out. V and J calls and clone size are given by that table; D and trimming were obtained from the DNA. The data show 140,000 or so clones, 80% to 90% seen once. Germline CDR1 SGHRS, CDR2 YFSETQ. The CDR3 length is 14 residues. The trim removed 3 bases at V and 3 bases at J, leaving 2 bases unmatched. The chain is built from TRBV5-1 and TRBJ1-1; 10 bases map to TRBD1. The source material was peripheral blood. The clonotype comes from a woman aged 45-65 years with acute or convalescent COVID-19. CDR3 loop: CASSSGQGYTEAFF. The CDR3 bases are TGCGCCAGCAGCTCGGGACAGGGGTACACTGAAGCTTTCTTT.